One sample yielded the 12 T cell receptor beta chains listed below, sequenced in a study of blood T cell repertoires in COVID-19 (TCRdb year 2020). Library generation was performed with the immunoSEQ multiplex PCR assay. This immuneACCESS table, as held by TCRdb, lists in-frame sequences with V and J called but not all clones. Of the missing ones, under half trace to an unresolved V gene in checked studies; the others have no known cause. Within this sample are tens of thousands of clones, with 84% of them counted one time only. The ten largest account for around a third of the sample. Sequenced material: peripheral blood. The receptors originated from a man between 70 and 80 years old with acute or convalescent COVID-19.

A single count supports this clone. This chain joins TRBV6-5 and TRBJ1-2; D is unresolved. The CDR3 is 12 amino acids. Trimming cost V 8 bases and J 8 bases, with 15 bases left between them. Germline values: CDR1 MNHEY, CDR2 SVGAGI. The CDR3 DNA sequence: TGTGCCAGCCGATTGGCAGCGGGGGGCTACACCTTC. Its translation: CASRLAAGGYTF.

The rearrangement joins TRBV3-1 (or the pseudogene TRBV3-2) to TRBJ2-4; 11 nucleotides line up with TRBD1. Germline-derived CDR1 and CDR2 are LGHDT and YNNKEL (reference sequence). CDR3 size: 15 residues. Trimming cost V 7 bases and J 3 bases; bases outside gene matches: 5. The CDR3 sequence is CASTRTGGGKNIQYF. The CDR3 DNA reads TGTGCCAGCACCCGGACAGGGGGCGGCAAAAACATTCAGTACTTC.

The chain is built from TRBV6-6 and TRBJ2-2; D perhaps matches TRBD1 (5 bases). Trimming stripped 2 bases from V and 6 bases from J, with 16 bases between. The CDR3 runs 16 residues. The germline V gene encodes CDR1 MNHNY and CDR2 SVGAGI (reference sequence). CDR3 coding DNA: TGTGCCAGCAGTTACCTGACAGATACCTTCGCCGGGGAGCTGTTTTTT. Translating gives CASSYLTDTFAGELFF.

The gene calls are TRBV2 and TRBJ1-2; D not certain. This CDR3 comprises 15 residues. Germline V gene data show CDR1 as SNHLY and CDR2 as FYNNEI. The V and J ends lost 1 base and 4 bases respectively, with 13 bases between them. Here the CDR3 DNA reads TGTGCCAGCAGTGAAGTTCCGGGGAGAAGCTATGGCTACACCTTC. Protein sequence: CASSEVPGRSYGYTF. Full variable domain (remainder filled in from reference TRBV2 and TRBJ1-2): EPEVTQTPSHQVTQMGQEVILRCVPISNHLYFYWYRQILGQKVEFLVSFYNNEISEKSEIFDDQFSVERPDGSNFTLKIRSTKLEDSAMYFCASSEVPGRSYGYTFGSGTRLTVV.

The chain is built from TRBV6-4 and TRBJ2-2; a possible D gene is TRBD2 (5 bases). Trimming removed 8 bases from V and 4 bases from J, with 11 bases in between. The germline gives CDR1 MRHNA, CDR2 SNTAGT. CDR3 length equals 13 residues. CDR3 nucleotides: TGTGCCAGCGCTTCGGGGAGCACCGGGGAGCTGTTTTTT. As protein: CASASGSTGELFF.

CDR3 DNA sequence: TGTGCCAGCAGTGAAGAGGGCAGGGTCTACGAGCAGTACTTC. It is translated as CASSEEGRVYEQYF. The chain is built from TRBV6-1 and TRBJ2-7; TRBD1 might be the D (5 bases). The V gene lost 1 base and the J gene lost 3 bases, with 10 bases spanning the gap. The CDR3 sequence is 14 residues long. Per the germline V gene, CDR1 is MNHNS and CDR2 is SASEGT.

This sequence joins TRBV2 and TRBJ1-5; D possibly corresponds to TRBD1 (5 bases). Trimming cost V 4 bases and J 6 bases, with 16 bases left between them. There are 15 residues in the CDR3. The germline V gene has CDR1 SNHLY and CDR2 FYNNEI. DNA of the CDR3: TGTGCCAGCAGTGGGCAATTGGGCGGGGGTCAGCCCCAGCATTTT. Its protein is CASSGQLGGGQPQHF.

The CDR3 region is CASSYKPGQGGEKLFF. DNA of the CDR3: TGTGCCAGCAGCTATAAACCGGGACAGGGAGGCGAAAAACTGTTTTTT. The chain recombines TRBV27 with TRBJ1-4; the match to TRBD1 covers 9 bases. CDR3 length: 16 residues. Germline CDR1 MNHEY, CDR2 SMNVEV (reference sequence). The V gene end was trimmed by 6 bases and the J gene end by 8 bases; junction bases not matched to a gene: 13.

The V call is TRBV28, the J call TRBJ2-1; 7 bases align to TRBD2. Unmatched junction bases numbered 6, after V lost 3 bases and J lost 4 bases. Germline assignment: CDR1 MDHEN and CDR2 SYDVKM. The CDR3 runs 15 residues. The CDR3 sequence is CASSFAGAYYNEQFF. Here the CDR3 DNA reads TGTGCCAGCAGTTTTGCGGGAGCGTATTACAATGAGCAGTTCTTC.

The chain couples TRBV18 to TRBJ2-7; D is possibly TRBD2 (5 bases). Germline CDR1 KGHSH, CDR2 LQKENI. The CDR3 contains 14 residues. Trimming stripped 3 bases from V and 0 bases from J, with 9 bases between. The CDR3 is CASSPGGPSYEQYF. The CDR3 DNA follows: TGTGCCAGCTCACCGGGCGGGCCCTCCTACGAGCAGTACTTC.

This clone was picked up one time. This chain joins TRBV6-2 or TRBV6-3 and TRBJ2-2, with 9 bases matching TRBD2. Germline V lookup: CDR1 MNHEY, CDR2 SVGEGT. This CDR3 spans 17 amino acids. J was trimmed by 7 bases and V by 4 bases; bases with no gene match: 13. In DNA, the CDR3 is TGTGCCAGCAGTTCCGTAATTAGGACTAGCGTCGACGGGGAGCTGTTTTTT. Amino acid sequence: CASSSVIRTSVDGELFF.

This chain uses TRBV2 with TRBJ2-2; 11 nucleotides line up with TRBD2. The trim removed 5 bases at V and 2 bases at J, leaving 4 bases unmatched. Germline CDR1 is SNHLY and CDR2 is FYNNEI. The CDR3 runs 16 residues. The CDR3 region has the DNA TGTGCCAGCAGTTTTGGGACTAGCGGAAACACCGGGGAGCTGTTTTTT. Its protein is CASSFGTSGNTGELFF.